Each of the 22 T cell receptor beta chains below was sequenced from the same sample in a study of spatial heterogeneity in lung cancer. One entry per CDR3 protein, called by TCRdb with MiXCR from the 5' RACE reads. The repertoire holds approximately 20,000 distinct CDR3 sequences, with more than 8% as singletons. The time point denotes: blood at routine non-recurrence follow-up after resection. The sequences come from PBMCs, collected at follow-up. The receptors stem from a male donor with early-stage non-small cell lung cancer.

The V and J genes are TRBV19 and TRBJ2-3; TRBD2 matches at 7 bases. The V segment lost 3 bases and the J segment 5 bases; nucleotides outside the gene matches: 5. The CDR3 is 14 amino acids. The germline gives CDR1 LNHDA, CDR2 SQIVND (reference sequence). The CDR3 spells CASSIGRGGDTQYF. The CDR3 DNA follows: TGTGCCAGTAGTATTGGGAGGGGTGGAGATACGCAGTATTTT.

The sample holds many counts of this clonotype. The J gene is TRBJ2-7, the V gene TRBV5-6, with 8 bases identical to TRBD1. The CDR3 totals 15 residues. Germline V lookup: CDR1 SGHDT, CDR2 YYEEEE. V lost 0 bases and J lost 2; bases outside the gene matches: 4. The CDR3: CASSLGQGLTYEQYF. CDR3 DNA sequence: TGTGCCAGCAGCTTGGGACAGGGGCTAACCTACGAGCAGTACTTC.

Comments on this clonotype: This may come from a read error, since a much larger clone is one base off. The chain carries TRBV12-3 or TRBV12-4 and TRBJ2-7; D uncertain. The CDR3 covers 12 residues. V dropped 8 bases and J dropped 9 bases, with 17 bases sitting between them. CDR3 protein: CASGRRLWGQYF. In nucleotides, the CDR3 is TGTGCCAGCGGTCGAAGGTTATGGGGGCAGTACTTC.

The sample holds many counts of this clonotype. J is TRBJ1-5 and V is TRBV5-1; TRBD1 aligns across 7 bases. The CDR3 totals 19 residues. The ends lost 0 bases at V and 1 base at J; junction bases unmatched: 13. Germline V lookup: CDR1 SGHRS, CDR2 YFSETQ. CDR3 sequence reads: CASSLGERIGQASNQPQHF. In DNA, the CDR3 is TGCGCCAGCAGCTTGGGGGAGAGGATTGGACAGGCCAGCAATCAGCCCCAGCATTTT.

There are many counts of this clonotype. V usage is TRBV4-2 and J usage is TRBJ2-2; 7 bases align to TRBD2. Trimming cost V 0 bases and J 3 bases; bases outside gene matches: 4. CDR1 is LGHNA, CDR2 YNFKEQ, per germline. This CDR3 spans 16 amino acids. The DNA of the CDR3 is TGTGCCAGCAGCCAAGAGGGGAGGGCCTACACCGGGGAGCTGTTTTTT. Protein: CASSQEGRAYTGELFF.

This clonotype was recorded at least ten times. As DNA, the CDR3 is TGCAGTGCTAGAGTTAACAGGGCAAATCAGCCCCAGCATTTT. Translating gives CSARVNRANQPQHF. The chain employs TRBV20-1 and TRBJ1-5; D possibly corresponds to TRBD1 (6 bases). This CDR3 comprises 14 residues. CDR1 is DFQATT, CDR2 SNEGSKA, per germline (reference sequence). V was shortened by 1 base and J by 4 bases, with 11 bases between the two germline ends.

The CDR3 region is CASSQPGTGSGEQYF. In nucleotides, the CDR3 is TGCGCCAGCAGCCAACCCGGGACAGGGTCGGGAGAGCAGTACTTC. J is TRBJ2-7 and V is TRBV4-1, with TRBD1 identical over 9 bases. V shed 2 bases and J 7 bases; nucleotides not matched to a gene: 9. The CDR3 has 15 amino acids. Looked up from germline, CDR1 is MGHRA and CDR2 is YSYEKL.

This clonotype was detected many times. CDR3 protein: CASSPEADYGYTF. In DNA, the CDR3 is TGTGCCAGCAGCCCAGAGGCGGACTATGGCTACACCTTC. This rearrangement joins TRBV3-1 to TRBJ1-2; D unclear. The CDR3 is 13 amino acids. Between the trimmed V and J ends, which lost 4 bases and 3 bases, there was a span of 9 bases. Germline CDR1 reads LGHDT; CDR2 reads YNNKEL (reference sequence).

This clonotype has only a few counts. The genes are TRBV7-2 and TRBJ2-7; D unclear. CDR1 and CDR2 from the germline V gene are SGHTA and FQGNSA. V was clipped by 5 bases and J by 0 bases, with 14 bases between them. This CDR3 has 15 residues. The CDR3, as DNA: TGTGCCAGCAGCATCCGCGCGGCCATCTCCTACGAGCAGTACTTC. As protein: CASSIRAAISYEQYF.

This clonotype has ten or more counts. This sequence joins TRBV12-3 or TRBV12-4 and TRBJ1-5, with D maybe TRBD1 (5 bases). V lost 6 bases, J lost 5 bases, and 11 bases lay in between. The CDR3 spans 13 residues. CDR3 coding DNA: TGTGCCAGCAGCCACCAGGGTGATCAGCCCCAGCATTTT. Protein product: CASSHQGDQPQHF.

This clonotype is deemed medium-sized. The V call is TRBV28, the J call TRBJ2-5, with 7 bases that match TRBD1. Germline assignment: CDR1 MDHEN and CDR2 SYDVKM. V trimming: 6 bases; J trimming: 7 bases; junction bases outside the gene matches: 11. This CDR3 spans 14 amino acids. The CDR3 region is CASSFPQGEGTQYF. CDR3 coding DNA: TGTGCCAGCAGCTTCCCCCAGGGGGAAGGGACCCAGTACTTC.

This clonotype was recorded many times. CDR3 nucleotides: TGTGCCAACGCGGGACAGGGTGTACGCGAGCAGTACTTC. Translated: CANAGQGVREQYF. The rearrangement links TRBV2 to TRBJ2-7, with TRBD1 matching over 9 bases. Germline V gives CDR1 SNHLY, CDR2 FYNNEI. Trimming at V came to 10 bases and at J to 6 bases, leaving 10 bases not matched to a gene. CDR3 length: 13 residues.

This clonotype appeared a few times. The chain couples TRBV29-1 to TRBJ2-1, with 9 nucleotides matching TRBD2. V was pared by 7 bases and J by 7 bases, with 11 bases of the junction left unmatched. The CDR3 runs 14 residues. The germline CDR1 and CDR2 sequences are SQVTM and ANQGSEA. The CDR3 nucleotides read TGCAGCGAGGGGGGTAGCGGGAGAGGTAATGAGCAGTTCTTC. Translation: CSEGGSGRGNEQFF.

This clonotype occurred many times. This chain connects TRBV5-1 to TRBJ2-7; the D gene is possibly TRBD1 (5 bases). Germline V gives CDR1 SGHRS, CDR2 YFSETQ. V was pared by 0 bases and J by 0 bases, with 7 bases between. CDR3 length: 14 amino acids. The CDR3 DNA reads as TGCGCCAGCAGCTTGGGACAGCGCTCCTACGAGCAGTACTTC. This encodes CASSLGQRSYEQYF.

This clonotype appeared many times. The rearrangement uses TRBV10-2 and TRBJ2-6; D is uncertain. CDR1 is WSHSY and CDR2 is SAAADI in the germline V gene. V lost 0 bases to trimming and J lost 0 bases, with 6 bases between them. The CDR3 runs 16 residues. CDR3 residues: CASSESFGSGANVLTF. The CDR3 coding sequence is TGCGCCAGCAGTGAGTCCTTCGGCTCTGGGGCCAACGTCCTGACTTTC.

This clonotype is medium-sized within its sample. The CDR3 DNA reads as TGTGCCAGCCTTTTAACCGGGACGGAAGAGACCCAGTACTTC. Its protein is CASLLTGTEETQYF. J is TRBJ2-5 and V is TRBV13, with D perhaps assigned TRBD1 or TRBD2 (5 bases each). With 8 bases removed from V and 3 bases from J, the gap between germline ends came to 16 bases. This CDR3 spans 14 amino acids. The germline V gene has CDR1 PRHDT and CDR2 FYEKMQ (reference sequence).

The V and J genes are TRBV28 and TRBJ1-1; no clear D gene. Trimming took 6 bases from V and 7 from J, leaving 12 bases between them. The CDR3 is 12 residues long. Looked up from germline, CDR1 is MDHEN and CDR2 is SYDVKM. CDR3 DNA: TGTGCCAGCAGCTCGGCGGCAGTTGAAGCTTTCTTT. It translates to CASSSAAVEAFF.

In the case of this clonotype: Being one base from a much bigger clone, this may be a read error. Because the CDR3 is missing its conserved closing phenylalanine or tryptophan, this is likely a read error. V and J are TRBV5-1 and TRBJ1-2, with 8 bases matching TRBD1. Unmatched junction bases numbered 7, after V lost 4 bases and J lost 5 bases. CDR1 is SGHRS, CDR2 YFSETQ, per germline. The CDR3 extends over 14 amino acids. The CDR3 spells CASSLGQVGYGYTY. CDR3 DNA sequence: TGCGCCAGCAGCCTGGGACAGGTCGGATATGGCTACACCTAC.

The table lists this clonotype with many counts. The chain combines TRBV7-2 with TRBJ2-5; D not certain. Trimming took off 5 bases at V and 5 bases at J, with 9 bases between the two ends. The germline gives CDR1 SGHTA, CDR2 FQGNSA. The CDR3 length is 12 residues. For the CDR3, the DNA is TGTGCCAGCAGCCCCTATGCTGAGACCCAGTACTTC. This sequence encodes CASSPYAETQYF.

This clonotype is labeled medium-sized (0.01 to 0.1%). The chain combines TRBV7-2 with TRBJ2-1; perhaps TRBD2 as D (5 bases). V was pared by 5 bases and J by 6 bases, with 17 bases between. This CDR3 is 15 amino acids long. Per the germline V gene, CDR1 is SGHTA and CDR2 is FQGNSA. The CDR3 DNA is TGTGCCAGCAGCCCCCGAAGGTTAGAGGGCAATGAGCAGTTCTTC. It translates to CASSPRRLEGNEQFF.

This clonotype occurred many times. This chain connects TRBV4-3 to TRBJ2-3; 7 positions agree with TRBD2. The V segment lost 0 bases and the J segment 0 bases; nucleotides outside the gene matches: 12. This CDR3 is 19 amino acids long. CDR1 and CDR2 from the germline V gene are LGHNA and YSLEER. Here the CDR3 DNA reads TGCGCCAGCAGCCAAGAGTTTTGGGAGGGAGAACCTAGCACAGATACGCAGTATTTT. Translated, it gives CASSQEFWEGEPSTDTQYF.

This clonotype has a handful of counts. The chain carries TRBV19 and TRBJ1-1; D uncertain. This CDR3 spans 13 amino acids. Germline V gene data show CDR1 as LNHDA and CDR2 as SQIVND (reference sequence). Between the trimmed V and J ends, which lost 9 bases and 1 base, there was a span of 12 bases. The CDR3 spells CASQTRENTEAFF. CDR3 DNA: TGTGCCAGCCAGACAAGGGAGAACACTGAAGCTTTCTTT. Complete variable domain (other parts from reference TRBV19 and TRBJ1-1): DGGITQSPKYLFRKEGQNVTLSCEQNLNHDAMYWYRQDPGQGLRLIYYSQIVNDFQKGDIAEGYSVSREKKESFPLTVTSAQKNPTAFYLCASQTRENTEAFFGQGTRLTVV.